The 16 T cell receptor beta chains below all came from one sample that was sequenced in a study of beta chain features in type 1 diabetes. The entirety of the isolated RNA underwent reverse transcription, so expressed TCRB transcripts were sequenced. Using immunoSEQ multiplex PCR, the repertoire was profiled, and TCRdb retains in-frame clones only, with some absent. The sample holds around 320,000 clones, 12% to 15% seen once. Material for sequencing was central memory CD4+ T cells from blood. The receptors stem from a young man in good health.

This clone has only a few counts. V usage is TRBV2 and J usage is TRBJ2-5; no definite D call. Germline V gene lookup returns CDR1 SNHLY and CDR2 FYNNEI. The CDR3 loop spans 12 amino acids. V was shortened by 4 bases and J by 5 bases, with 8 bases between the two germline ends. The CDR3 region is CASSGSRETQYF. The CDR3 DNA sequence: TGTGCCAGCAGTGGGAGCCGGGAGACCCAGTACTTC.

This chain uses TRBV19 with TRBJ1-1; the D gene is possibly TRBD1 (5 bases). V dropped 5 bases and J dropped 3 bases, with 16 bases sitting between them. Germline V gene sequence: CDR1 LNHDA, CDR2 SQIVND (reference sequence). The CDR3 consists of 15 residues. CDR3 in DNA: TGTGCCAGTAGTTCGGGCGGGGGAGTGTACACTGAAGCTTTCTTT. This translates into CASSSGGGVYTEAFF.

This chain links TRBV5-1 with TRBJ2-1; the D gene is possibly TRBD2 (6 bases). The germline gives CDR1 SGHRS, CDR2 YFSETQ. This CDR3 is 14 amino acids long. The V and J ends lost 1 base and 5 bases respectively, with 10 bases between them. CDR3 nucleotide sequence: TGCGCCAGCAGCTTGTTCCGGACTAACAATGAGCAGTTCTTC. It encodes CASSLFRTNNEQFF.

This clone was observed a handful of times. The chain has TRBV2 and TRBJ1-5, with TRBD1 matching over 9 bases. The germline CDR1 and CDR2 sequences are SNHLY and FYNNEI. V lost 5 bases to trimming and J lost 5 bases; unmatched junction nucleotides: 10. There are 16 residues in the CDR3. CDR3 coding DNA: TGTGCCAGCAGTCCAACAGGGGGCCCTAAGTATCAGCCCCAGCATTTT. It yields the protein CASSPTGGPKYQPQHF.

This clone has just a few counts. The chain has TRBV7-8 and TRBJ2-4, with a tentative D call TRBD1 (6 bases). Germline V CDR1 and CDR2: SGHVS, FQNEAQ. The CDR3 is 17 amino acids. V dropped 2 bases and J dropped 1 base, with 15 bases sitting between them. The CDR3 is CASSLQADRLAKNIQYF. The CDR3 region has the DNA TGTGCCAGCAGCTTACAGGCTGACAGGCTGGCCAAAAACATTCAGTACTTC. The whole variable domain, remainder taken from reference TRBV7-8 and TRBJ2-4, is GAGVSQSPRYKVAKRGQDVALRCDPISGHVSLFWYQQALGQGPEFLTYFQNEAQLDKSGLPSDRFFAERPEGSVSTLKIQRTQQEDSAVYLCASSLQADRLAKNIQYFGAGTRLSVL.

This sequence joins TRBV5-4 and TRBJ2-5, with no clear D. The CDR3 loop spans 13 amino acids. The V and J ends lost 2 bases and 2 bases respectively, with 7 bases between them. Germline V gives CDR1 SGHNT, CDR2 YYREEE (reference sequence). CDR3: CASSFGGQETQYF. CDR3 nucleotide sequence: TGTGCCAGCAGCTTTGGTGGTCAAGAGACCCAGTACTTC.

This clone was seen ten or more times. The CDR3 DNA reads as TGTGCCAGCAAGGGACCAACAATAGCCAAAAACATTCAGTACTTC. This encodes CASKGPTIAKNIQYF. The rearrangement links TRBV2 to TRBJ2-4; D tentatively reads TRBD1 or TRBD2 (5 bases each). The CDR3 has 15 residues. The V and J ends lost 7 bases and 0 bases respectively, with 13 bases between them. The germline gives CDR1 SNHLY, CDR2 FYNNEI. The full variable domain, in which reference TRBV2 and TRBJ2-4 provide the parts outside the CDR3, is EPEVTQTPSHQVTQMGQEVILRCVPISNHLYFYWYRQILGQKVEFLVSFYNNEISEKSEIFDDQFSVERPDGSNFTLKIRSTKLEDSAMYFCASKGPTIAKNIQYFGAGTRLSVL.

The chain has TRBV6-5 and TRBJ2-5; D might be TRBD1 (6 bases). This CDR3 is built from 14 residues. Germline CDR1 MNHEY, CDR2 SVGAGI. Trimming took 6 bases from V and 2 from J, leaving 13 bases between them. CDR3 in DNA: TGTGCCAGCAGATCGCAGGGGCCGCAAGAGACCCAGTACTTC. Protein product: CASRSQGPQETQYF.

This clone came up a few times. J is TRBJ2-1 and V is TRBV9; possible D gene TRBD1, 6 bases. The CDR3 is made up of 14 amino acids. Germline loops: CDR1 SGDLS, CDR2 YYNGEE. Trimming cost V 4 bases and J 6 bases, with 14 bases left between them. CDR3 nucleotides: TGTGCCAGCAGCCAAATACACAGGGCCAATGAGCAGTTCTTC. It specifies CASSQIHRANEQFF.

This chain uses TRBV6-5 with TRBJ1-5; tentative D call: TRBD1 (6 bases). Trimming pared 5 bases from V and 5 bases from J, leaving 10 bases between. This CDR3 region has 13 residues. Germline V gene sequence: CDR1 MNHEY, CDR2 SVGAGI. The CDR3 reads CASSRDTDQPQHF. The CDR3 DNA sequence: TGTGCCAGCAGTCGGGACACCGATCAGCCCCAGCATTTT.

Only a few counts were recorded for this clone. The chain employs TRBV4-3 and TRBJ1-3; 7 nucleotides match TRBD1. Germline trimming cut 1 base from V and 2 bases from J; bases unmatched to any gene: 5. The CDR3 totals 16 residues. Germline V gene sequence: CDR1 LGHNA, CDR2 YSLEER. The chain's CDR3 is CASSQARDRPGNTIYF. CDR3 sequence (DNA): TGCGCCAGCAGCCAAGCCCGGGACAGACCTGGAAACACCATATATTTT.

Only a few counts were recorded for this clone. This chain connects TRBV11-2 to TRBJ2-5, with TRBD2 matching over 7 bases. Germline V gene sequence: CDR1 SGHAT, CDR2 FQNNGV. V trimming: 0 bases; J trimming: 13 bases; junction bases outside the gene matches: 14. The CDR3 spans 15 residues. CDR3 region: CASSLDGRAGRPSYF. CDR3 coding DNA: TGTGCCAGCAGCTTAGATGGGAGGGCCGGGAGACCCTCGTACTTC.

This CDR3 is CASSELREQYV. The CDR3 nucleotides read TGTGCCAGCAGTGAATTGAGGGAGCAGTACGTC. The genes are TRBV6-1 and TRBJ2-7, with no clear D. Between the trimmed V and J ends, which lost 2 bases and 7 bases, there was a span of 6 bases. Germline-derived CDR1 and CDR2 are MNHNS and SASEGT. The CDR3 is 11 amino acids.

The chain joins TRBV6-4 to TRBJ1-1; D is uncertain. The CDR3 extends over 13 amino acids. In germline, CDR1 is MRHNA, CDR2 SNTAGT. Trimming removed 4 bases at V and 0 bases at J, with 6 bases between. CDR3 coding DNA: TGTGCCAGCAGTGCCATGATGAACACTGAAGCTTTCTTT. Protein product: CASSAMMNTEAFF.

V is TRBV10-3 and J is TRBJ1-4; no clear D. Germline V CDR1 and CDR2: ENHRY, SYGVKD. With 10 bases removed from V and 7 bases from J, the gap between germline ends came to 19 bases. This CDR3 has 14 residues. The CDR3 loop reads CASSLEGRREKLFF. The CDR3 nucleotides read TGTGCCAGCAGCCTGGAAGGTAGACGTGAAAAACTGTTTTTT.

This clone was counted ten times or more. V usage is TRBV5-4 and J usage is TRBJ2-2, with a weak D call TRBD1 (6 bases). Trimming stripped 4 bases from V and 4 bases from J, with 17 bases between. The CDR3 has 16 amino acids. The germline V gene has CDR1 SGHNT and CDR2 YYREEE (reference sequence). The DNA for the CDR3 is TGTGCCAGCAGCCGGTCCCGGGACATATTCACCGGGGAGCTGTTTTTT. Protein: CASSRSRDIFTGELFF.